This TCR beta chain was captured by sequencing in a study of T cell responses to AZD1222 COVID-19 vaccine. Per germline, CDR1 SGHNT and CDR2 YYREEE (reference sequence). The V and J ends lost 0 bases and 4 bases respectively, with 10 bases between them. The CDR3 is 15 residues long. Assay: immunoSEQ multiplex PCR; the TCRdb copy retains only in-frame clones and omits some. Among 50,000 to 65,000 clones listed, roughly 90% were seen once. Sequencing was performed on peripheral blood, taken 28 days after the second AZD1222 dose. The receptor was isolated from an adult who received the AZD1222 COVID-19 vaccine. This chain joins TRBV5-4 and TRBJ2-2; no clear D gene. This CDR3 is CASSLVNSGTGELFF. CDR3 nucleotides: TGTGCCAGCAGCTTGGTTAATAGTGGCACCGGGGAGCTGTTTTTT.